This T cell receptor (beta chain) came from a study of blood T cell repertoires in COVID-19. At the level of the study: Samples came from the United States, Italy and Spain, spanning acute and convalescent COVID-19. T cells, B-cell-depleted T cells, or PBMCs supplied cDNA or gDNA.

The CDR3 has 15 amino acids. Germline values: CDR1 MGHRA, CDR2 YSYEKL. With 2 bases clipped from V and 4 bases from J, the junction kept 6 bases outside the gene matches. Sequenced by immunoSEQ multiplex PCR; TCRdb stores in-frame clones only, minus some. The data contain about 76,000 clones, 87% of them singletons. The sequenced material came from peripheral blood. V usage is TRBV4-1 and J usage is TRBJ2-5, with 8 bases identical to TRBD1. This sequence was found in a woman aged 80 or over with active or convalescent COVID-19. In DNA form, the CDR3 reads TGCGCCAGCAGCCAATTAGGGACAGGTGGAGAGACCCAGTACTTC. It codes for CASSQLGTGGETQYF.